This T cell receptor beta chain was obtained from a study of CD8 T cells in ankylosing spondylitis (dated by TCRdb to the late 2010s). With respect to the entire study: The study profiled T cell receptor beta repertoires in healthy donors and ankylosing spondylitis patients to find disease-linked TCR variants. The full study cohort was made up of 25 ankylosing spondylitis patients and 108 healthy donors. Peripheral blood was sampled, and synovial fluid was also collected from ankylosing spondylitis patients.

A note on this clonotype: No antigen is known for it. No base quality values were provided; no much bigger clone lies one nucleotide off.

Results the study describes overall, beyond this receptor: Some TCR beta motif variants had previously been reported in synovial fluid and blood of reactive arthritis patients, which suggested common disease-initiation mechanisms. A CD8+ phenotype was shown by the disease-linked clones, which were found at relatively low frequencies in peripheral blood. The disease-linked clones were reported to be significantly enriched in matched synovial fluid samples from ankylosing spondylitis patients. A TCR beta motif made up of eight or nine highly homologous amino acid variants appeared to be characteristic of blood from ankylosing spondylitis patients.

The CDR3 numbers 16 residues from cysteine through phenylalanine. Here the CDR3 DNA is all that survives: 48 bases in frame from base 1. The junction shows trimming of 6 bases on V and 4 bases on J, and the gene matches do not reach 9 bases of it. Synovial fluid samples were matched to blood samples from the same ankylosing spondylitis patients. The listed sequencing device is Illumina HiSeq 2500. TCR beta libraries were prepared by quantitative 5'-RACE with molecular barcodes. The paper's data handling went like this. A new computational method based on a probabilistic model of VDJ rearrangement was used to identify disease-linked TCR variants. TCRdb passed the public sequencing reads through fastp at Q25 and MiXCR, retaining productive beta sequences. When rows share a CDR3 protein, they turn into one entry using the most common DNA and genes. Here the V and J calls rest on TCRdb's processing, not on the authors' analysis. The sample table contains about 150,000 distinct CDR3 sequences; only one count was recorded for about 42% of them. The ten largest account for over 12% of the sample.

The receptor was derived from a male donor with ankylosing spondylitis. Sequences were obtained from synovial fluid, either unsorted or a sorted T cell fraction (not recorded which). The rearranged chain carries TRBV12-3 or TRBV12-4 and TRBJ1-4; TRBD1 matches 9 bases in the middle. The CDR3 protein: CASSKDRGWSNEKLFF. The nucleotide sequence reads TGTGCCAGCAGCAAGGACAGGGGTTGGAGTAATGAAAAACTGTTTTTT.